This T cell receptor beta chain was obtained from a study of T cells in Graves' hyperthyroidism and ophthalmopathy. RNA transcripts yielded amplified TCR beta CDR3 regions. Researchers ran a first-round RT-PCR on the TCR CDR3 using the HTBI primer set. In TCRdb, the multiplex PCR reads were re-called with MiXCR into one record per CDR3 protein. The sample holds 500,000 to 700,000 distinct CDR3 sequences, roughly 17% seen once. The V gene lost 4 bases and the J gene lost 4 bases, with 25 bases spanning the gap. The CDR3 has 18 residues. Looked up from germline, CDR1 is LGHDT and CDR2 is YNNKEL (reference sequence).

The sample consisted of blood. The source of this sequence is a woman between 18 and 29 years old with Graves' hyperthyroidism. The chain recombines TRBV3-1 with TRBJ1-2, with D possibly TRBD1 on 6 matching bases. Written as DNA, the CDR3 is TGTGCCAGCAGCCCAGAGACGGAAGGGACATTTCTTCCCTATGGCTACACCTTC. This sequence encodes CASSPETEGTFLPYGYTF.